This TCR beta chain came from a study of T cell changes during pregnancy in multiple sclerosis. CDR1 is WNHNN and CDR2 is SYGVQD in the germline V gene (reference sequence). The CDR3 extends over 12 amino acids. V lost 3 bases to trimming and J lost 2 bases, with 5 bases between them. This table comes from immunoSEQ multiplex PCR, and its TCRdb copy is limited to in-frame clones, with some not included. Of about 62,000 clones in the sample, 80% to 90% are singletons; the top ten hold 2% to 3%. The sample consisted of peripheral blood, taken in the first trimester of pregnancy. The clonotype comes from a female donor with multiple sclerosis, enrolled in a pregnancy study. This chain joins TRBV10-1 and TRBJ2-7, with D uncertain. The DNA of the CDR3 is TGCGCCAGCAGTGACCAGACCTACGAGCAGTACTTC. Translating gives CASSDQTYEQYF.